These T cell receptor beta chains were read from a single sample in a study of shared clonotypes between healthy human individuals. Data came from immunoSEQ multiplex PCR; TCRdb stores just in-frame clones and leaves some out. The sample lists around 700,000 clones, just over 90% occurring once. Sequencing was done on a sample of naive CD8+ T cells sorted from blood. These receptors all stem from a man aged 25 to 40 in good health. The conserved cysteine and the conserved F or W are not part of the CDR3 here.

j_gene: TRBJ2-1; v_gene: TRBV6-5; CDR3aa: ASSYLQGGSYNEQF
j_gene: TRBJ2-3; v_gene: TRBV4-1; CDR3aa: ASSQVTGGLLNTQY
j_gene: TRBJ2-1; v_gene: TRBV27; CDR3aa: ASSGRLAENYNEQF
j_gene: TRBJ1-1; v_gene: TRBV7-9; CDR3aa: ASSHLGVEAF
j_gene: TRBJ2-5; v_gene: TRBV13; CDR3aa: ASQDWRVGGTQY
j_gene: TRBJ2-1; v_gene: TRBV9; CDR3aa: ASSVGLSNEQF
j_gene: TRBJ2-2; v_gene: TRBV7-9; CDR3aa: ASSPIDRGGAGELF
j_gene: TRBJ2-2; v_gene: TRBV29-1; CDR3aa: SVESGLQTGELF
j_gene: TRBJ1-1; v_gene: TRBV14; CDR3aa: ASSQVSGPTEAF
j_gene: TRBJ2-1; v_gene: TRBV7-7; CDR3aa: ASSSGQGTDNEQF
j_gene: TRBJ2-7; v_gene: TRBV27; CDR3aa: ASRLRDATFFEQY
j_gene: TRBJ2-7; v_gene: TRBV27; CDR3aa: ASGYRGSEQY
j_gene: TRBJ1-1; v_gene: TRBV9; CDR3aa: ASSVGKGSATEAF
j_gene: TRBJ2-7; v_gene: TRBV28; CDR3aa: ASSFAGDYEQY
j_gene: TRBJ2-7; v_gene: TRBV5-1; CDR3aa: ASSLGGPPYEQY
j_gene: TRBJ2-7; v_gene: TRBV29-1; CDR3aa: SVVRQGAYEQY
j_gene: TRBJ1-4; v_gene: TRBV11-2; CDR3aa: ASSFVENEKLF
j_gene: TRBJ2-3; v_gene: TRBV7-9; CDR3aa: ASSSFISAQGPTDTQY
j_gene: TRBJ2-1; v_gene: TRBV7-9; CDR3aa: ASSLRPLVQF
j_gene: TRBJ2-7; v_gene: TRBV4-1; CDR3aa: ASSHGIRYEQY
j_gene: TRBJ1-6; v_gene: TRBV27; CDR3aa: ASSYGGGRSSPLH
j_gene: TRBJ2-7; v_gene: TRBV27; CDR3aa: ASSFAGSDEQY
j_gene: TRBJ1-4; v_gene: TRBV19; CDR3aa: ASSIPRDEKLF
j_gene: TRBJ2-7; v_gene: TRBV5-1; CDR3aa: ASSLGSWASYEQY
j_gene: TRBJ1-1; v_gene: TRBV27; CDR3aa: ASSLTGGTEAF
j_gene: TRBJ1-1; v_gene: TRBV27; CDR3aa: ASSHLTDRLGEAF
j_gene: TRBJ2-1; v_gene: TRBV7-2; CDR3aa: ASSSNSYNEQF
j_gene: TRBJ1-2; v_gene: TRBV9; CDR3aa: ASSGPSVDYGYT
j_gene: TRBJ2-7; v_gene: TRBV28; CDR3aa: ASSLRFWREVPRSYEQY
j_gene: TRBJ2-7; v_gene: TRBV9; CDR3aa: ASSVGSMLGDEQY
j_gene: TRBJ1-5; v_gene: TRBV6-1; CDR3aa: ASSEGPGQGNQPQH
j_gene: TRBJ2-4; v_gene: TRBV27; CDR3aa: ASSLDQGDIQY
j_gene: TRBJ2-5; v_gene: TRBV7-8; CDR3aa: ASSYFLGWGETQY
j_gene: TRBJ2-1; v_gene: TRBV7-6; CDR3aa: ASSRTPSSYNEQF
j_gene: TRBJ2-1; v_gene: TRBV6-4; CDR3aa: ASSDSGVSSYNEQF
j_gene: TRBJ2-3; v_gene: TRBV21-1; CDR3aa: ARTGGRGGTDTQY
j_gene: TRBJ2-1; v_gene: TRBV6-6; CDR3aa: ASSYGPNNEQF
j_gene: TRBJ1-1; v_gene: TRBV2; CDR3aa: ASSGFLRQTLNTEAF
j_gene: TRBJ1-5; v_gene: TRBV19; CDR3aa: ASSLTRDRVRPQH
j_gene: TRBJ2-7; v_gene: TRBV9; CDR3aa: ASSVAASGTNEQY
j_gene: TRBJ2-7; v_gene: TRBV7-9; CDR3aa: ASTDGTLEQY
j_gene: TRBJ2-1; v_gene: TRBV27; CDR3aa: ASTRGTSGYNEQF